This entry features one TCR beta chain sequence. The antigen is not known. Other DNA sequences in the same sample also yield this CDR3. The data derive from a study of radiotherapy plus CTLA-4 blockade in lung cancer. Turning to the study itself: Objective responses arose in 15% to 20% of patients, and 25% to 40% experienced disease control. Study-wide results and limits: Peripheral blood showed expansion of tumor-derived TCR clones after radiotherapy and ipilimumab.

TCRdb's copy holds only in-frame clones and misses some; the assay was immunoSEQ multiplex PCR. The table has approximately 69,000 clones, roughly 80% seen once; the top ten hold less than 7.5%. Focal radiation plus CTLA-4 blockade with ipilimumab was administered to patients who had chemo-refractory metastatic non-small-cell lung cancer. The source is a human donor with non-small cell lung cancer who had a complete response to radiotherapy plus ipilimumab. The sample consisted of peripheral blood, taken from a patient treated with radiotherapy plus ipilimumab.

CDR3 DNA sequence: TGTGCCAGCTCACCAGGGACGGGGCGCTCTGGAAACACCATATATTTT. Translating it yields CASSPGTGRSGNTIYF. The rearrangement joins TRBV18 to TRBJ1-3, with D perhaps TRBD1 (5 bases). Germline values: CDR1 KGHSH, CDR2 LQKENI. Trimming took 2 bases from V and 0 from J, leaving 11 bases between them. The CDR3 consists of 16 residues.